These 27 T cell receptor beta chains were sequenced from one sample in a study of T cells in Graves' hyperthyroidism and ophthalmopathy. Using RNA transcripts as the source, TCR beta CDR3 regions were amplified. First-round RT-PCR targeting the TCR CDR3 was performed with the HTBI primer set. Each CDR3 protein is one row after TCRdb ran MiXCR on the multiplex PCR reads. This table has roughly 700,000 distinct CDR3 sequences, 17% appearing once. The sequenced sample was blood. These TCRs come from a man aged 45-65 years with Graves' hyperthyroidism.

This clonotype was counted at least ten times. The chain recombines TRBV12-3 or TRBV12-4 with TRBJ1-5; tentative D call: TRBD1 (5 bases). Trimming took 5 bases from V and 4 from J, leaving 9 bases between them. CDR3 length equals 13 residues. In nucleotides, the CDR3 is TGTGCCAGCAGTGAGGGGCCAAATCAGCCCCAGCATTTT. Its protein product is CASSEGPNQPQHF.

Ten or more counts support this clonotype. The DNA of the CDR3 is TGTGCCAGCAGCTTATTTAGCGGAACCCACTACGAGCAGTACTTC. This gives the protein CASSLFSGTHYEQYF. V usage is TRBV11-2 and J usage is TRBJ2-7; tentatively, D is TRBD2 (6 bases). CDR3 length: 15 residues. With 2 bases removed from V and 3 bases from J, the gap between germline ends came to 14 bases. Per the germline V gene, CDR1 is SGHAT and CDR2 is FQNNGV.

This clonotype showed up just a few times. The CDR3 loop reads CASSRDRGRANYGYTF. The CDR3 DNA sequence: TGTGCCAGCAGCCGGGACAGGGGGCGCGCCAACTATGGCTACACCTTC. The V and J genes are TRBV6-1 and TRBJ1-2; TRBD1 agrees at 12 bases. V shed 6 bases and J 2 bases; nucleotides not matched to a gene: 7. The CDR3 has 16 residues. The germline CDR1 and CDR2 sequences are MNHNS and SASEGT.

This clonotype was counted at least ten times. V gene TRBV29-1 combines with J gene TRBJ2-7; 14 nucleotides agree with TRBD2. V trimming: 7 bases; J trimming: 6 bases; junction bases outside the gene matches: 5. This CDR3 has 13 amino acids. Germline V gives CDR1 SQVTM, CDR2 ANQGSEA. The CDR3 coding sequence is TGCAGCGGCGGGACTAGCGGGAGCGGCGAGCAGTACTTC. The encoded protein is CSGGTSGSGEQYF.

V is TRBV7-6 and J is TRBJ2-7; no clear D. This CDR3 contains 14 residues. Per the germline V gene, CDR1 is SGHVS and CDR2 is FNYEAQ. Trimming took off 2 bases at V and 1 base at J, with 9 bases between the two ends. CDR3 residues: CASSLFGQSYEQYF. CDR3 in DNA: TGTGCCAGCAGCTTATTTGGGCAGTCCTACGAGCAGTACTTC.

This clonotype was found many times. This chain links TRBV2 with TRBJ2-7; D possibly corresponds to TRBD2 (6 bases). CDR1 is SNHLY and CDR2 is FYNNEI in the germline V gene. The CDR3 is 14 amino acids. V gave up 7 bases and J gave up 4 bases, with 17 bases separating them. The CDR3 bases are TGTGCCAGCAATCGACTAGAAGTATCTTACGAGCAGTACTTC. Residues: CASNRLEVSYEQYF.

This chain joins TRBV30 and TRBJ1-1, with 7 bases matching TRBD1. The CDR3 spans 14 residues. The J segment lost 8 bases and the V segment lost 5 bases, leaving 14 bases of the junction unmatched. Germline CDR1 and CDR2: GTSNPN and SVGIG (reference sequence). In DNA, the CDR3 is TGTGCCTGGGGGAAAGGGGGCGCGACGGTCGAAGCTTTCTTT. This sequence encodes CAWGKGGATVEAFF.

This clonotype was counted a few times. This chain uses TRBV6-1 with TRBJ2-1, with 9 bases fitting TRBD2. The CDR3 has 15 amino acids. Germline-derived CDR1 and CDR2 are MNHNS and SASEGT. The V gene end was trimmed by 5 bases and the J gene end by 6 bases; junction bases not matched to a gene: 8. As DNA, the CDR3 is TGTGCCAGCAGTCTAGCGGGAATACTGGGCAATGAGCAGTTCTTC. Residues: CASSLAGILGNEQFF.

This clonotype was recorded at least ten times. V and J are TRBV24-1 and TRBJ1-2; D gene uncertain. Between the trimmed V and J ends, which lost 5 bases and 4 bases, there was a span of 13 bases. The CDR3 has 14 residues. Germline V gene sequence: CDR1 KGHDR, CDR2 SFDVKD. The CDR3 protein is CATSAAGIAYGYTF. In DNA, the CDR3 is TGTGCCACCAGTGCTGCGGGAATCGCCTATGGCTACACCTTC.

This clonotype was observed many times. CDR3 DNA sequence: TGTGCCAGCAGTTCCCAGCGAGGGAGCTCCTACAATGAGCAGTTCTTC. It encodes CASSSQRGSSYNEQFF. The chain has TRBV9 and TRBJ2-1; TRBD2 might be the D (5 bases). This CDR3 is 16 amino acids long. V gave up 5 bases and J gave up 0 bases, with 15 bases separating them. CDR1 SGDLS and CDR2 YYNGEE come from the germline V gene.

There are many counts of this clonotype. The chain employs TRBV12-3 or TRBV12-4 and TRBJ2-7, with D perhaps matching TRBD2 (6 bases). The CDR3 has 14 amino acids. V lost 6 bases and J lost 3, with 15 bases in between. The chain's CDR3 is CASSLLGGNYEQYF. CDR3 DNA: TGTGCCAGCAGCCTCCTTGGCGGGAACTACGAGCAGTACTTC.

The V gene is TRBV28, the J gene TRBJ2-7; 7 bases map to TRBD1. This CDR3 is built from 12 residues. CDR1 and CDR2 (germline): MDHEN, SYDVKM. Germline trimming cut 5 bases from V and 6 bases from J; bases unmatched to any gene: 4. The CDR3 is CASSQGQTEQYF. The CDR3 DNA follows: TGTGCCAGCAGTCAGGGACAGACCGAGCAGTACTTC. Using reference TRBV28 and TRBJ2-7 for the parts outside the CDR3, the full variable domain is DVKVTQSSRYLVKRTGEKVFLECVQDMDHENMFWYRQDPGLGLRLIYFSYDVKMKEKGDIPEGYSVSREKKERFSLILESASTNQTSMYLCASSQGQTEQYFGPGTRLTVT.

This clonotype was picked up many times. The V and J genes are TRBV28 and TRBJ1-6; possibly TRBD1 for D (5 bases). There are 14 residues in the CDR3. Trimming cost V 4 bases and J 7 bases, with 11 bases left between them. The V gene's germline CDR1 is MDHEN and CDR2 SYDVKM. In DNA, the CDR3 is TGTGCCAGCAGTTATCCGACAGACAATTCACCCCTCCACTTT. Amino acid sequence: CASSYPTDNSPLHF.

This clonotype was picked up many times. The CDR3: CSQTTGTGRDTQYF. The DNA for the CDR3 is TGCAGCCAAACAACCGGGACAGGGAGAGATACGCAGTATTTT. The gene calls are TRBV29-1 and TRBJ2-3; 9 nucleotides match TRBD1. This CDR3 spans 14 amino acids. J was trimmed by 5 bases and V by 8 bases; bases with no gene match: 11. CDR1 SQVTM and CDR2 ANQGSEA come from the germline V gene.

This clonotype was seen repeatedly, ten times or more. This sequence joins TRBV12-3 or TRBV12-4 and TRBJ1-5; tentative D call: TRBD1 (5 bases). This CDR3 spans 15 amino acids. V dropped 7 bases and J dropped 6 bases, with 19 bases sitting between them. The CDR3 DNA is TGTGCCAGCACCGAATGGGGGATTCGGGTTCAGCCCCAGCATTTT. Translation gives CASTEWGIRVQPQHF.

Ten or more counts support this clonotype. The chain links TRBV10-3 to TRBJ2-1; TRBD2 matches 11 bases. Trimming removed 0 bases from V and 7 bases from J; junction bases left unmatched: 5. CDR3 length equals 16 residues. In germline, CDR1 is ENHRY, CDR2 SYGVKD. CDR3 nucleotides: TGTGCCATCAGTGAGTCTTTTACTAGCGGGAGTAATGAGCAGTTCTTC. Protein: CAISESFTSGSNEQFF.

Details on this clonotype: Relative to the germline gene, one junction end is altered; a read error may explain this. The chain employs TRBV9 and TRBJ1-3; D not resolved. CDR3 size: 15 residues. The germline gives CDR1 SGDLS, CDR2 YYNGEE. The CDR3 DNA sequence: TGTGCCAGCAGCGTAGCTACCGACTCTGGAAACACCGTATATTTT. It specifies CASSVATDSGNTVYF.

This clonotype was counted at least ten times. V gene TRBV30 combines with J gene TRBJ1-3; 8 bases are shared with TRBD1. CDR1 is GTSNPN and CDR2 is SVGIG in the germline V gene (reference sequence). This CDR3 is built from 12 residues. The ends lost 0 bases at V and 8 bases at J; junction bases unmatched: 0. CDR3 in amino acids: CAWSVQGDTIYF. DNA for the CDR3: TGTGCCTGGAGTGTACAGGGGGACACCATATATTTT.

This clonotype was seen repeatedly, ten times or more. This chain connects TRBV28 to TRBJ2-7; 9 bases line up with TRBD2. Looked up from germline, CDR1 is MDHEN and CDR2 is SYDVKM. CDR3 length: 15 amino acids. The V segment lost 5 bases and the J segment 7 bases; nucleotides outside the gene matches: 12. CDR3 loop: CASSTLRGRALEQYF. For the CDR3, the DNA is TGTGCCAGCAGTACCCTTCGCGGGAGGGCCCTAGAGCAGTACTTC.

Remarks on this clonotype: An end of the junction differs from the germline gene, which may be a read error. V is TRBV15 and J is TRBJ2-3, with 11 bases fitting TRBD2. Looked up from germline, CDR1 is LNHNV and CDR2 is YYDKDF (reference sequence). The CDR3 consists of 18 residues. The CDR3: CATSRDPPTSGNPHTQYF. The CDR3 nucleotides read TGCGCCACCAGCAGAGATCCCCCGACTAGCGGGAACCCACATACGCAGTATTTT.

On this clonotype: It may be a read error: a sequence one base away is much more abundant. The chain combines TRBV28 with TRBJ2-7; TRBD1 is a possible D gene (6 bases). The V gene's germline CDR1 is MDHEN and CDR2 SYDVKM. The CDR3 consists of 14 residues. CDR3 sequence: CAGSSGTPKPEQYF. The CDR3 DNA reads TGTGCCGGCAGTTCCGGGACACCGAAACCCGAGCAGTACTTC.

The chain employs TRBV4-2 and TRBJ1-2; maybe TRBD1 (5 bases). Trimming left V 0 bases short and J 4 bases short, with 12 bases between. This CDR3 contains 15 residues. Germline loops: CDR1 LGHNA, CDR2 YNFKEQ. The CDR3, as DNA: TGTGCCAGCAGCCAAGATCTGGCAGGGTCCTATGGCTACACCTTC. Translating it yields CASSQDLAGSYGYTF.

This clonotype has at least ten counts. The rearrangement links TRBV6-1 to TRBJ2-3, with no clear D. The V end was cut by 5 bases, the J end by 6 bases, with 15 bases between. Germline lookup yields CDR1 MNHNS and CDR2 SASEGT. The CDR3 consists of 14 residues. DNA of the CDR3: TGTGCCAGCAGTCCCCGCCTTCCCCCGGATACGCAGTATTTT. Amino acid sequence: CASSPRLPPDTQYF.

The chain joins TRBV30 to TRBJ1-1; 7 nucleotides line up with TRBD1. Germline CDR1 is GTSNPN and CDR2 is SVGIG (reference sequence). V shed 1 base, J shed 6 bases, and the junction held 8 bases outside the gene matches. This CDR3 contains 14 residues. CDR3 amino acids: CAWSDRQGWPEAFF. In nucleotides, the CDR3 is TGTGCCTGGAGTGACCGACAGGGATGGCCTGAAGCTTTCTTT.

This clonotype was observed a handful of times. V usage is TRBV28 and J usage is TRBJ2-5; 10 bases line up with TRBD2. The trim removed 3 bases at V and 3 bases at J, leaving 7 bases unmatched. Germline loops: CDR1 MDHEN, CDR2 SYDVKM. The CDR3 loop spans 16 amino acids. The CDR3 DNA reads TGTGCCAGCAGTTTCTTTAGCGGGAGGCGGGAAGAGACCCAGTACTTC. This codes for CASSFFSGRREETQYF.

This clonotype was recorded a few times. A read error is likely, as this CDR3 ends without the conserved phenylalanine or tryptophan. The rearrangement uses TRBV28 and TRBJ1-1, with D tentatively TRBD1 (6 bases). Germline V gene lookup returns CDR1 MDHEN and CDR2 SYDVKM. CDR3 length equals 12 residues. V dropped 6 bases and J dropped 4 bases, with 9 bases sitting between them. The chain's CDR3 is CASRWGLTEAFL. Here the CDR3 DNA reads TGTGCCAGCAGATGGGGGCTCACTGAAGCTTTCCTT.

This clonotype was seen only once. The chain employs TRBV12-5 and TRBJ2-7; 8 nucleotides match TRBD1. J was trimmed by 3 bases and V by 4 bases; bases with no gene match: 2. The CDR3 has 13 amino acids. Germline V gene sequence: CDR1 LGHNT, CDR2 FRNRAP. The CDR3, as DNA: TGTGCTAGTGGTTACGACAGGGGCTACGAGCAGTACTTC. Amino acid sequence: CASGYDRGYEQYF.